The 20 T cell receptor beta chains listed next were all sequenced from one sample in a study of ipilimumab plus nivolumab after autologous stem cell transplantation. Repertoires were generated with immunoSEQ multiplex PCR, while TCRdb's copy carries only in-frame clones and drops some. In the table there are some 45,000 clones, about 88% of which are singletons. The sample here was PBMCs, taken in a trial of ipilimumab plus nivolumab as post-transplant consolidation. All receptors come from a male donor with multiple myeloma.

V and J are TRBV5-1 and TRBJ2-7; the D gene is possibly TRBD1 (6 bases). From germline, CDR1 is SGHRS and CDR2 YFSETQ. The CDR3 consists of 13 residues. Trimming stripped 4 bases from V and 7 bases from J, with 15 bases between. This CDR3 reads CASSPGTTGEQYF. Here the CDR3 DNA reads TGCGCCAGCAGCCCCGGGACGACAGGAGAGCAGTACTTC.

The chain couples TRBV5-4 to TRBJ2-7, with D maybe TRBD2 (6 bases). Germline V CDR1 and CDR2: SGHNT, YYREEE (reference sequence). The CDR3 runs to 17 residues. The V gene lost 7 bases and the J gene lost 6 bases, with 29 bases spanning the gap. The CDR3 is CASGTRRGDPGVGEQYF. The CDR3 DNA reads as TGTGCCAGCGGTACCAGGCGCGGTGACCCGGGGGTGGGCGAGCAGTACTTC.

The rearrangement uses TRBV4-2 and TRBJ1-2, with TRBD1 matching over 9 bases. CDR1 is LGHNA and CDR2 is YNFKEQ in the germline V gene. The CDR3 extends over 13 amino acids. Unmatched junction bases numbered 5, after V lost 4 bases and J lost 8 bases. CDR3 region: CASSPGTGNGYTF. Written as DNA, the CDR3 is TGTGCCAGCAGCCCCGGGACAGGGAACGGCTACACCTTC.

The chain joins TRBV16 to TRBJ1-2, with 12 nucleotides matching TRBD1. In germline, CDR1 is KGHSY, CDR2 FQNENV. The CDR3 extends over 15 amino acids. Trimming cost V 4 bases and J 8 bases; bases outside gene matches: 8. CDR3 in amino acids: CASSLRDRGPEGYTF. The CDR3, as DNA: TGTGCCAGCAGCCTGAGGGACAGGGGGCCGGAGGGCTACACCTTC.

The rearrangement links TRBV6-6 to TRBJ2-1; 8 bases map to TRBD2. CDR1 MNHNY and CDR2 SVGAGI come from the germline V gene (reference sequence). The CDR3 extends over 15 amino acids. With V trimmed by 7 bases and J by 2 bases, 7 bases remained unmatched. CDR3 nucleotides: TGTGCCAGCACCCAGAGCGGGGGCGCCTACAATGAGCAGTTCTTC. It translates to CASTQSGGAYNEQFF.

This clone has a handful of counts. The J gene is TRBJ2-7, the V gene TRBV6-1; perhaps TRBD2 as D (6 bases). V lost 6 bases and J lost 3, with 12 bases in between. The CDR3 sequence is 13 residues long. The germline V gene encodes CDR1 MNHNS and CDR2 SASEGT. CDR3 sequence: CASRFSSDYEQYF. CDR3 in DNA: TGTGCCAGCAGGTTCTCTAGCGACTACGAGCAGTACTTC.

The rearrangement links TRBV27 to TRBJ1-2; D may be TRBD1 (5 bases). CDR1 is MNHEY and CDR2 is SMNVEV in the germline V gene (reference sequence). The CDR3 contains 17 residues. V lost 5 bases, J lost 3 bases, and 22 bases lay in between. CDR3 residues: CASSPTRGNLIYYGYTF. In nucleotides, the CDR3 is TGTGCCAGCAGTCCGACGAGGGGAAATCTTATCTACTATGGCTACACCTTC.

The DNA for the CDR3 is TGTGCCAGCAGATCAGGGAGGGCCCAGTACTTC. Translated, it gives CASRSGRAQYF. The chain links TRBV5-6 to TRBJ2-5, with 7 positions matching TRBD2. Germline lookup yields CDR1 SGHDT and CDR2 YYEEEE. The V and J ends lost 5 bases and 9 bases, in that order; junction bases with no gene match: 4. This CDR3 region has 11 residues.

The gene calls are TRBV19 and TRBJ1-5; no clear D gene. The germline V gene has CDR1 LNHDA and CDR2 SQIVND (reference sequence). The CDR3 has 16 residues. V was shortened by 2 bases and J by 5 bases, with 16 bases between the two germline ends. For the CDR3, the DNA is TGTGCCAGTAGTATATTCGGCTCACACGGGGATCAGCCCCAGCATTTT. Protein sequence: CASSIFGSHGDQPQHF.

The chain combines TRBV19 with TRBJ1-2; 7 nucleotides align to TRBD1. J gave up 5 bases and V 5 bases, and 2 bases lay outside the gene matches. The CDR3 is made up of 12 amino acids. Germline lookup yields CDR1 LNHDA and CDR2 SQIVND (reference sequence). CDR3 amino acids: CASSAGGYGYTF. As DNA, the CDR3 is TGTGCCAGTAGTGCAGGGGGTTATGGCTACACCTTC.

The chain is built from TRBV28 and TRBJ2-5; 8 bases line up with TRBD2. There are 13 residues in the CDR3. Germline V gene sequence: CDR1 MDHEN, CDR2 SYDVKM. The junction had 2 bases not matched to a gene; V was cut back by 6 bases and J by 2 bases. The CDR3 loop reads CASSGGGQETQYF. The CDR3 DNA sequence: TGTGCCAGCAGCGGGGGGGGACAAGAGACCCAGTACTTC. Drawing the rest from reference TRBV28 and TRBJ2-5, the complete variable domain is DVKVTQSSRYLVKRTGEKVFLECVQDMDHENMFWYRQDPGLGLRLIYFSYDVKMKEKGDIPEGYSVSREKKERFSLILESASTNQTSMYLCASSGGGQETQYFGPGTRLLVL.

The rearrangement uses TRBV28 and TRBJ2-3; 7 bases agree with TRBD2. With 7 bases clipped from V and 6 bases from J, the junction kept 4 bases outside the gene matches. The CDR3 has 12 amino acids. Germline CDR1 and CDR2: MDHEN and SYDVKM. The CDR3 nucleotides are TGTGCCAGCAAGAGAGCGGGGGATACGCAGTATTTT. This translates into CASKRAGDTQYF.

The sample holds a few counts of this clone. The J gene is TRBJ1-1, the V gene TRBV10-3; D is unresolved. The CDR3 totals 13 residues. V lost 7 bases and J 1 base, leaving 10 bases between the germline ends. CDR1 ENHRY and CDR2 SYGVKD come from the germline V gene. CDR3 bases: TGTGCCATCACGGGCGGGGAGAACACTGAAGCTTTCTTT. The encoded protein is CAITGGENTEAFF.

This clone was seen just once. The DNA for the CDR3 is TGTGCCAGCAGCGTAATAGCGGCCCCTCCGGGCGATGAGCAGTTCTTC. This codes for CASSVIAAPPGDEQFF. The J gene is TRBJ2-1, the V gene TRBV27; weak D call: TRBD2 (6 bases). CDR3 length: 16 residues. The V gene's germline CDR1 is MNHEY and CDR2 SMNVEV (reference sequence). V lost 6 bases to trimming and J lost 8 bases, with 23 bases between them.

The chain joins TRBV7-2 to TRBJ2-6; D is unresolved. The germline V gene encodes CDR1 SGHTA and CDR2 FQGNSA. Between the trimmed V and J ends, which lost 5 bases and 0 bases, there was a span of 8 bases. The CDR3 extends over 15 amino acids. The CDR3 DNA is TGTGCCAGCAGCGTCAGCCCCTCTGGGGCCAACGTCCTGACTTTC. It translates to CASSVSPSGANVLTF.

The genes are TRBV7-8 and TRBJ1-5; TRBD1 agrees at 7 bases. Germline loops: CDR1 SGHVS, CDR2 FQNEAQ. This CDR3 has 20 residues. The V and J ends lost 1 base and 2 bases, in that order; junction bases with no gene match: 17. DNA of the CDR3: TGTGCCAGCAGCTTAGAAGGCCGGGACAGCTCCTTCTACCGCAATCAGCCCCAGCATTTT. Translation gives CASSLEGRDSSFYRNQPQHF.

The sample holds a few counts of this clone. The chain joins TRBV27 to TRBJ1-2, with D possibly being TRBD1 (5 bases). Germline lookup yields CDR1 MNHEY and CDR2 SMNVEV (reference sequence). This CDR3 region has 13 residues. Deletions cut 5 bases from V and 6 bases from J, with 13 bases between. This CDR3 is CASSTGGGNGYTF. For the CDR3, the DNA is TGTGCCAGCAGTACGGGGGGGGGTAATGGCTACACCTTC.

The CDR3 DNA follows: TGTGCCAGCAGCGTAGGTCAAGGGGGTACTGGGGAGACCCAGTACTTC. Translating gives CASSVGQGGTGETQYF. The chain uses TRBV9 and TRBJ2-5; perhaps TRBD1 as D (6 bases). The CDR3 is 16 residues long. Trimming removed 0 bases from V and 5 bases from J, with 17 bases in between. Germline lookup yields CDR1 SGDLS and CDR2 YYNGEE.

The V gene is TRBV5-1, the J gene TRBJ2-5; D is possibly TRBD1 (5 bases). Trimming took 3 bases from V and 5 from J, leaving 8 bases between them. The germline CDR1 and CDR2 sequences are SGHRS and YFSETQ. The CDR3 has 12 residues. For the CDR3, the DNA is TGCGCCAGCAGCTCAGGGATGGAGACCCAGTACTTC. This codes for CASSSGMETQYF.

The chain couples TRBV5-1 to TRBJ1-2; tentatively, D is TRBD1 (6 bases). With 0 bases removed from V and 6 bases from J, the gap between germline ends came to 15 bases. This CDR3 has 15 residues. Germline V lookup: CDR1 SGHRS, CDR2 YFSETQ. CDR3 in DNA: TGCGCCAGCAGCTTGGACCCTGGGACACAGAATGGCTACACCTTC. Its translation is CASSLDPGTQNGYTF. The variable domain in full, with the rest retrieved from reference TRBV5-1 and TRBJ1-2, is KAGVTQTPRYLIKTRGQQVTLSCSPISGHRSVSWYQQTPGQGLQFLFEYFSETQRNKGNFPGRFSGRQFSNSRSEMNVSTLELGDSALYLCASSLDPGTQNGYTFGSGTRLTVV.